These T cell receptor beta chains were read from a single sample in a study of blood T cell repertoires in COVID-19. Method: immunoSEQ multiplex PCR; TCRdb's copy keeps in-frame clones and lacks some. The sample shows 90,000 to 110,000 clones, around 80% of them seen only once. The sequenced material came from peripheral blood. These receptors all come from a woman of 80 years or more with active or convalescent COVID-19. Both conserved end residues are trimmed from each CDR3. The D gene is left open where the match is weak.

V: TRBV6-6; D: TRBD2; CDR3: ASNSPLLAGRNEQY
V: TRBV5-1; D: TRBD2; CDR3: ASSLSGGDYNEQF
V: TRBV2; D: TRBD1; CDR3: ASRSLGQVNEKLF
V: TRBV5-1; D: -; CDR3: ASREAGNEKLF
V: TRBV5-1; D: -; CDR3: ASSTTLETQY
V: TRBV23-1; D: TRBD2; CDR3: ASSLGKKRERSEQY
V: TRBV6-6; D: TRBD1; CDR3: ASRQTGNQPQH
V: TRBV12-3/TRBV12-4; D: -; CDR3: ASSLRPTDTQY
V: TRBV7-6; D: -; CDR3: ASSLSGLNTEAF
V: TRBV5-6; D: -; CDR3: ASSLRTLGGETQY
V: TRBV2; D: -; CDR3: ASRPLGGTGANVLT
V: TRBV15; D: -; CDR3: ATSRDGRDGYT
V: TRBV9; D: TRBD1; CDR3: ASSVVALAGGSGNTIY
V: TRBV10-1; D: -; CDR3: ASRTPENQPQH
V: TRBV6-5; D: -; CDR3: ASSLERGSGNTIY
V: TRBV27; D: -; CDR3: ASSLSVVGGTEAF
V: TRBV28; D: TRBD1; CDR3: ASTVSTGDNSPLH
V: TRBV7-9; D: TRBD1; CDR3: ASSQGGQGFGYNEQF
V: TRBV10-3; D: TRBD2; CDR3: AISAGLAGATYEQY
V: TRBV27; D: TRBD1; CDR3: ASSPGTGGIQPQH
V: TRBV5-1; D: TRBD1; CDR3: ASRKTGTANSPLH
V: TRBV28; D: -; CDR3: ASSIGQMNTEAF
V: TRBV6-6; D: TRBD2; CDR3: ASSYPTSAPFATQY
V: TRBV12-3/TRBV12-4; D: -; CDR3: ASCLQGSEQY
V: TRBV6-1; D: TRBD2; CDR3: ASSEWASGSPTQY
V: TRBV9; D: TRBD2; CDR3: ASSVASGLAGGETQY
V: TRBV6-1; D: TRBD2; CDR3: ASSETLFLAGRPDTQY
V: TRBV23-1; D: TRBD2; CDR3: ASSQTPIAGGADTQY